The 29 T cell receptor beta chains reported below all come from one sample, sequenced in a study of shared clonotypes between healthy human individuals. TCRdb's table, derived via immunoSEQ multiplex PCR, lists solely in-frame clones and lacks some. The table records some 2,100,000 clones, more than 90% of them present only once. Sequencing input: naive CD4+ T cells sorted from blood. Subset described: CD45RA+ positively selected. These receptor sequences come from a man aged 18 to 29 in good health.

A word on this clone: Other nucleotide sequences in the sample specify the same CDR3. The V and J genes are TRBV5-1 and TRBJ2-7; 9 bases line up with TRBD1. The germline gives CDR1 SGHRS, CDR2 YFSETQ. This CDR3 has 15 amino acids. V lost 3 bases, J lost 0 bases, and 4 bases stayed unmatched. This chain's CDR3 is CASSYTGGASYEQYF. In DNA, the CDR3 is TGCGCCAGCAGCTATACAGGGGGCGCCTCCTACGAGCAGTACTTC.

Note on this clone: Other DNA sequences in the same sample also yield this CDR3. V usage is TRBV2 and J usage is TRBJ2-7; D is ambiguous. The CDR3 has 12 residues. Trimming removed 4 bases from V and 2 bases from J, with 6 bases in between. Looked up from germline, CDR1 is SNHLY and CDR2 is FYNNEI. In nucleotides, the CDR3 is TGTGCCAGCAGTGGACTGACCTACGAGCAGTACTTC. Protein product: CASSGLTYEQYF. The full variable domain, completed using reference TRBV2 and TRBJ2-7, is EPEVTQTPSHQVTQMGQEVILRCVPISNHLYFYWYRQILGQKVEFLVSFYNNEISEKSEIFDDQFSVERPDGSNFTLKIRSTKLEDSAMYFCASSGLTYEQYFGPGTRLTVT.

This clone was seen just once. The chain uses TRBV19 and TRBJ2-1; 9 bases are shared with TRBD2. CDR1 is LNHDA, CDR2 SQIVND, per germline (reference sequence). This CDR3 comprises 14 residues. V trimming: 4 bases; J trimming: 8 bases; junction bases outside the gene matches: 6. Here the CDR3 reads CASSTAGGSHEQFF. The CDR3 nucleotides read TGTGCCAGTAGTACTGCGGGGGGGAGCCATGAGCAGTTCTTC.

CDR3 bases: TGTGCCAGCAGCTTAGCGTCGGTCGGGGAGCTGTTTTTT. The encoded protein is CASSLASVGELFF. This chain joins TRBV7-2 and TRBJ2-2; D ambiguous. The CDR3 is 13 residues long. The germline V gene encodes CDR1 SGHTA and CDR2 FQGNSA. Trimming stripped 0 bases from V and 7 bases from J, with 6 bases between.

The chain recombines TRBV6-5 with TRBJ2-1; D unresolved. Trimming cost V 5 bases and J 5 bases, with 7 bases left between them. This CDR3 region has 12 residues. The germline V gene encodes CDR1 MNHEY and CDR2 SVGAGI. This CDR3 is CASSRRDNEQFF. In DNA, the CDR3 is TGTGCCAGCAGTCGAAGGGACAATGAGCAGTTCTTC.

The chain has TRBV10-2 and TRBJ2-7; 10 nucleotides agree with TRBD1. V shed 11 bases, J shed 5 bases, and the junction held 9 bases outside the gene matches. Germline CDR1 and CDR2: WSHSY and SAAADI. CDR3 length: 13 amino acids. CDR3 sequence: CAGSRQGADEQYF. The CDR3 coding sequence is TGCGCCGGGTCCAGACAGGGGGCGGACGAGCAGTACTTC.

The chain links TRBV2 to TRBJ1-2; the D is unclear. Germline loops: CDR1 SNHLY, CDR2 FYNNEI. This CDR3 spans 13 amino acids. The V and J ends lost 2 bases and 6 bases respectively, with 10 bases between them. The CDR3 coding sequence is TGTGCCAGCAGTGAACGGGGAGCCAATGGCTACACCTTC. It translates to CASSERGANGYTF.

The chain employs TRBV10-3 and TRBJ2-5; no clear D. This CDR3 comprises 14 residues. V was trimmed by 6 bases and J by 1 base, leaving 12 bases between them. The V gene's germline CDR1 is ENHRY and CDR2 SYGVKD. The chain's CDR3 is CAIRPSGPQETQYF. CDR3 nucleotide sequence: TGTGCCATCAGACCCTCCGGGCCCCAAGAGACCCAGTACTTC.

The J gene is TRBJ2-2, the V gene TRBV4-3; D unclear. Germline-derived CDR1 and CDR2 are LGHNA and YSLEER. The CDR3 totals 14 residues. With 0 bases removed from V and 9 bases from J, the gap between germline ends came to 11 bases. The CDR3 coding sequence is TGCGCCAGCAGCCAAGAGGGCCTTGGACGGGAGCTGTTTTTT. Protein sequence: CASSQEGLGRELFF.

Details on this clone: Just one base apart from a much larger clone, this may be a read error. Other nucleotide sequences from this sample produce the same CDR3. This sequence joins TRBV11-1 and TRBJ2-5; D gene unclear. The CDR3 is 11 residues long. V was trimmed by 1 base and J by 3 bases, leaving 0 bases between them. Germline-derived CDR1 and CDR2 are SGHAT and FQDESV (reference sequence). The CDR3 nucleotides read TGTGCCAGCAGCTTAGAAGAGACCCAGTACTTC. Residues: CASSLEETQYF.

Written as DNA, the CDR3 is TGCGCCAGCAGCTTGGACCGACCTATGAACACTGAAGCTTTCTTT. Translation: CASSLDRPMNTEAFF. The J gene is TRBJ1-1, the V gene TRBV5-1, with D hard to call. The CDR3 totals 15 residues. With 0 bases removed from V and 0 bases from J, the gap between germline ends came to 9 bases. Looked up from germline, CDR1 is SGHRS and CDR2 is YFSETQ.

The rearrangement links TRBV4-1 to TRBJ1-2; 7 bases match TRBD1. The germline gives CDR1 MGHRA, CDR2 YSYEKL. V shed 3 bases, J shed 2 bases, and the junction held 3 bases outside the gene matches. The CDR3 loop spans 14 amino acids. The DNA of the CDR3 is TGCGCCAGCAGCCAGCAGGGGGTAAACTATGGCTACACCTTC. Its protein is CASSQQGVNYGYTF.

V is TRBV11-2 and J is TRBJ2-7; TRBD1 is a possible D gene (5 bases). The V end was cut by 5 bases, the J end by 4 bases, with 12 bases between. Looked up from germline, CDR1 is SGHAT and CDR2 is FQNNGV. The CDR3 loop spans 13 amino acids. Here the CDR3 reads CASSPKGSYEQYF. In DNA form, the CDR3 reads TGTGCCAGCAGCCCAAAGGGGTCTTACGAGCAGTACTTC.

This chain connects TRBV4-1 to TRBJ1-4; a weak D match, TRBD1 (5 bases). The CDR3 is made up of 14 amino acids. V gave up 4 bases and J gave up 4 bases, with 10 bases separating them. Germline V CDR1 and CDR2: MGHRA, YSYEKL. CDR3 nucleotides: TGCGCCAGCAGCCCGGGGGTCCTTAATGAAAAACTGTTTTTT. This codes for CASSPGVLNEKLFF.

This chain uses TRBV28 with TRBJ1-4; D ambiguous. CDR3 length: 15 residues. CDR1 is MDHEN and CDR2 is SYDVKM in the germline V gene. The V gene lost 3 bases and the J gene lost 0 bases, with 8 bases spanning the gap. The CDR3 is CASSFSGATNEKLFF. The CDR3 region has the DNA TGTGCCAGCAGTTTCAGCGGGGCAACTAATGAAAAACTGTTTTTT.

This clone was seen more than once but under ten times. The V call is TRBV25-1, the J call TRBJ1-2, with 9 nucleotides matching TRBD1. V trimming: 3 bases; J trimming: 8 bases; junction bases outside the gene matches: 13. CDR1 is MGHDK and CDR2 is SYGVNS in the germline V gene. The CDR3 consists of 16 residues. Here the CDR3 reads CASSDPPGGQGGGYTF. CDR3 nucleotides: TGTGCCAGCAGTGATCCTCCCGGGGGACAGGGCGGAGGCTACACCTTC.

The chain joins TRBV5-1 to TRBJ2-6; 12 bases agree with TRBD2. The V gene's germline CDR1 is SGHRS and CDR2 YFSETQ. With V trimmed by 4 bases and J by 4 bases, 9 bases remained unmatched. The CDR3 runs to 18 residues. DNA for the CDR3: TGCGCCAGCAGCCAGACTAGCGGGAGTTCTTCGGGGGCCAACGTCCTGACTTTC. This sequence encodes CASSQTSGSSSGANVLTF.

The chain is built from TRBV7-8 and TRBJ2-2; D is tentatively TRBD1 or TRBD2 (6 bases each). V lost 5 bases to trimming and J lost 5 bases, with 18 bases between them. The germline gives CDR1 SGHVS, CDR2 FQNEAQ. The CDR3 totals 16 residues. CDR3 in amino acids: CASSARDGGGTGELFF. For the CDR3, the DNA is TGTGCCAGCAGCGCCCGGGACGGGGGCGGAACCGGGGAGCTGTTTTTT.

This chain uses TRBV30 with TRBJ1-1; no clear D gene. Germline V gives CDR1 GTSNPN, CDR2 SVGIG (reference sequence). The CDR3 loop spans 13 amino acids. The V gene lost 2 bases and the J gene lost 8 bases, with 15 bases spanning the gap. As DNA, the CDR3 is TGTGCCTGGAGTTTTCCCTACCCTGTCGAAGCTTTCTTT. This encodes CAWSFPYPVEAFF.

V gene TRBV6-1 combines with J gene TRBJ2-5; D possibly corresponds to TRBD1 (5 bases). The germline V gene has CDR1 MNHNS and CDR2 SASEGT. The CDR3 length is 16 residues. V lost 3 bases, J lost 4 bases, and 18 bases lay in between. The CDR3 protein is CASSDGAGSVRETQYF. The CDR3 DNA is TGTGCCAGCAGTGATGGGGCAGGGTCGGTGAGAGAGACCCAGTACTTC.

Points on this clone: This sample includes further DNA sequences coding for the same CDR3. CDR3: CASSLAGQGAYEQYF. CDR3 bases: TGTGCCAGCAGCTTAGCGGGACAGGGCGCCTACGAGCAGTACTTC. The gene calls are TRBV7-9 and TRBJ2-7; 9 nucleotides align to TRBD1. The length of the CDR3 is 15 residues. Looked up from germline, CDR1 is SEHNR and CDR2 is FQNEAQ (reference sequence). V dropped 0 bases and J dropped 2; count of bases not matched to a gene: 2.

The chain uses TRBV18 and TRBJ1-1; D possibly corresponds to TRBD1 (5 bases). The V gene lost 5 bases and the J gene lost 1 base, with 8 bases spanning the gap. The CDR3 contains 13 residues. CDR1 and CDR2 from the germline V gene are KGHSH and LQKENI. The CDR3 nucleotides are TGTGCCAGCTCAGCCCAGGGGAACACTGAAGCTTTCTTT. It codes for CASSAQGNTEAFF.

The genes are TRBV6-1 and TRBJ1-1; TRBD1 might be the D (5 bases). The CDR3 totals 15 residues. Germline V lookup: CDR1 MNHNS, CDR2 SASEGT. Trimming shortened V by 6 bases and J by 1 base, and 15 bases separated the two germline ends. For the CDR3, the DNA is TGTGCCAGCAGGAGGGTGGGGCAGGCGAACACTGAAGCTTTCTTT. Residues: CASRRVGQANTEAFF.

This clone was observed a few times. V and J are TRBV7-9 and TRBJ1-6, with D unclear. This CDR3 contains 15 residues. V lost 3 bases and J 6 bases, leaving 12 bases between the germline ends. CDR1 SEHNR and CDR2 FQNEAQ come from the germline V gene (reference sequence). The CDR3 loop is CASSFIPEGNSPLHF. CDR3 DNA: TGTGCCAGCAGCTTCATTCCTGAGGGTAATTCACCCCTCCACTTT.

The chain joins TRBV28 to TRBJ2-7; 10 bases map to TRBD2. Germline V CDR1 and CDR2: MDHEN, SYDVKM. The CDR3 has 16 amino acids. Losses at the gene ends were 3 bases for V and 4 bases for J; bases not matched to a gene: 9. The CDR3 loop is CASSFPRSGGAYEQYF. CDR3 DNA: TGTGCCAGCAGTTTCCCTAGGAGCGGGGGGGCATACGAGCAGTACTTC.

The chain combines TRBV5-1 with TRBJ2-5; D is undetermined. Looked up from germline, CDR1 is SGHRS and CDR2 is YFSETQ. V shed 4 bases and J shed 2 bases, with 12 bases lying between them. The CDR3 is 14 amino acids. The CDR3 DNA sequence: TGCGCCAGCAGCCAGGAGTGGGCACAAGAGACCCAGTACTTC. Protein sequence: CASSQEWAQETQYF.

The DNA of the CDR3 is TGTGCCAGCAGTGAAGAGTTTACGGGCACGGAAAAACTGTTTTTT. Encoded protein: CASSEEFTGTEKLFF. This sequence joins TRBV2 and TRBJ1-4; unclear D gene. The CDR3 consists of 15 residues. Germline V lookup: CDR1 SNHLY, CDR2 FYNNEI. Between the trimmed V and J ends, which lost 1 base and 8 bases, there was a span of 14 bases.

The rearrangement joins TRBV6-6 to TRBJ1-1; the D is unclear. The length of the CDR3 is 16 residues. The germline gives CDR1 MNHNY, CDR2 SVGAGI (reference sequence). Trimming took off 0 bases at V and 1 base at J, with 12 bases between the two ends. In DNA form, the CDR3 reads TGTGCCAGCAGTTACTCCGTTGTGATTGGGAACACTGAAGCTTTCTTT. This translates into CASSYSVVIGNTEAFF.

DNA of the CDR3: TGTGCCAGCCAAACCCTCAGTCGGGGGGCCAATCAGCCCCAGCATTTT. This gives the protein CASQTLSRGANQPQHF. The chain carries TRBV27 and TRBJ1-5; the D gene is possibly TRBD1 (6 bases). Trimming stripped 8 bases from V and 3 bases from J, with 20 bases between. CDR1 is MNHEY and CDR2 is SMNVEV in the germline V gene (reference sequence). The CDR3 consists of 16 residues.